Following are 18 T cell receptor beta chains from one sample sequenced in a study of blood T cell repertoires in COVID-19. The repertoire was sequenced with immunoSEQ multiplex PCR; TCRdb's copy has only in-frame clones and lacks some. The sample has approximately 220,000 clones; 87% are singletons. Material for sequencing was PBMCs or T cells enriched from blood (not recorded which). The receptors originated from a woman aged 30 to 39 with acute COVID-19.

The chain uses TRBV4-3 and TRBJ2-5, with a possible D match to TRBD2 (7 bases). Germline CDR1 and CDR2: LGHNA and YSLEER. Trimming shortened V by 2 bases and J by 4 bases, and 11 bases separated the two germline ends. CDR3 length equals 14 residues. CDR3 amino acids: CASSQLGGGETQYF. The DNA of the CDR3 is TGCGCCAGCAGCCAATTGGGAGGGGGAGAGACCCAGTACTTC.

The chain employs TRBV3-1 (or the pseudogene TRBV3-2) and TRBJ1-2; TRBD1 matches at 7 bases. Per the germline V gene, CDR1 is LGHDT and CDR2 is YNNKEL (reference sequence). The junction had 11 bases not matched to a gene; V was cut back by 0 bases and J by 7 bases. This CDR3 has 16 amino acids. The chain's CDR3 is CASSQETTGQRIGYTF. The CDR3 DNA sequence: TGTGCCAGCAGCCAAGAAACCACGGGACAGAGGATTGGCTACACCTTC.

This chain links TRBV2 with TRBJ2-3, with TRBD2 matching 8 bases. Germline CDR1 reads SNHLY; CDR2 reads FYNNEI. CDR3 length equals 13 residues. J was trimmed by 6 bases and V by 6 bases; bases with no gene match: 5. DNA of the CDR3: TGTGCCAGCAGAGGGCAGCGGGGGGATACGCAGTATTTT. It yields the protein CASRGQRGDTQYF.

The gene calls are TRBV11-2 and TRBJ2-3; D gene uncertain. From germline, CDR1 is SGHAT and CDR2 FQNNGV. With 1 base removed from V and 1 base from J, the gap between germline ends came to 15 bases. This CDR3 is built from 17 residues. The CDR3 bases are TGTGCCAGCAGCTTAGGTCTGCCCGGCAGCGGCACAGATACGCAGTATTTT. It codes for CASSLGLPGSGTDTQYF.

The rearrangement joins TRBV4-1 to TRBJ1-5; 7 nucleotides align to TRBD1. The CDR3 contains 17 residues. Looked up from germline, CDR1 is MGHRA and CDR2 is YSYEKL. V shed 4 bases, J shed 4 bases, and the junction held 13 bases outside the gene matches. This CDR3 reads CASSPHDRARGNQPQHF. The CDR3 nucleotides are TGCGCCAGCAGCCCGCACGACAGGGCGCGAGGGAATCAGCCCCAGCATTTT.

The DNA of the CDR3 is TGTGCCAGCAGTTTCCAATACCTAGACGAGCAGTACTTC. It is translated as CASSFQYLDEQYF. The chain couples TRBV27 to TRBJ2-7, with D hard to call. The CDR3 has 13 residues. CDR1 and CDR2 from the germline V gene are MNHEY and SMNVEV (reference sequence). The ends were cut back, 3 bases at V and 5 bases at J, with 11 bases in the middle.

CDR3 amino acids: CASSKTETYEQYF. CDR3 nucleotides: TGTGCCAGCAGCAAAACCGAGACCTACGAGCAGTACTTC. This chain links TRBV6-2 or TRBV6-3 with TRBJ2-7, with D unresolved. The germline V gene has CDR1 MNHEY and CDR2 SVGEGT. The CDR3 is 13 residues long. The V and J ends lost 6 bases and 2 bases respectively, with 11 bases between them.

V usage is TRBV11-2 and J usage is TRBJ1-2, with D possibly being TRBD1 (6 bases). V gave up 4 bases and J gave up 3 bases, with 24 bases separating them. Germline V gives CDR1 SGHAT, CDR2 FQNNGV. The CDR3 extends over 18 amino acids. This CDR3 is CASSSPFPRGPLDYGYTF. The CDR3 nucleotides are TGTGCCAGCAGCTCCCCGTTCCCGCGGGGGCCTTTGGACTATGGCTACACCTTC. The full variable domain, in which reference TRBV11-2 and TRBJ1-2 provide the parts outside the CDR3, is EAGVAQSPRYKIIEKRQSVAFWCNPISGHATLYWYQQILGQGPKLLIQFQNNGVVDDSQLPKDRFSAERLKGVDSTLKIQPAKLEDSAVYLCASSSPFPRGPLDYGYTFGSGTRLTVV.

The chain employs TRBV7-9 and TRBJ2-1; TRBD2 matches at 12 bases. Germline V gene data show CDR1 as SEHNR and CDR2 as FQNEAQ (reference sequence). With V trimmed by 0 bases and J by 7 bases, 7 bases remained unmatched. This CDR3 has 17 amino acids. Here the CDR3 reads CASSLATASGGGNEQFF. The DNA of the CDR3 is TGTGCCAGCAGCTTAGCGACCGCTAGCGGGGGGGGGAATGAGCAGTTCTTC.

The chain carries TRBV27 and TRBJ1-6; 10 bases are shared with TRBD1. This CDR3 has 17 amino acids. The germline gives CDR1 MNHEY, CDR2 SMNVEV (reference sequence). V lost 6 bases and J lost 6; bases outside the gene matches: 11. The CDR3 DNA reads TGTGCCAGCAGGGGATACGACAGGGGGCATCGTAATTCACCCCTCCACTTT. The encoded protein is CASRGYDRGHRNSPLHF.

V is TRBV18 and J is TRBJ1-6, with no clear D. Trimming removed 2 bases at V and 7 bases at J, with 9 bases between. In germline, CDR1 is KGHSH, CDR2 LQKENI. CDR3 length equals 14 residues. The CDR3 sequence is CASSPRSGNSPLHF. In DNA, the CDR3 is TGTGCCAGCTCACCAAGGTCCGGGAATTCACCCCTCCACTTT.

The chain uses TRBV20-1 and TRBJ2-2; TRBD1 is a possible D gene (5 bases). V was trimmed by 3 bases and J by 6 bases, leaving 11 bases between them. CDR3 length: 13 amino acids. CDR1 is DFQATT, CDR2 SNEGSKA, per germline (reference sequence). CDR3 DNA: TGCAGTGCTAGTGGCAGGGTGGCCGGGGAGCTGTTTTTT. Translated, it gives CSASGRVAGELFF.

The chain couples TRBV15 to TRBJ1-5; D perhaps matches TRBD1 (5 bases). V lost 5 bases to trimming and J lost 0 bases, with 14 bases between them. Germline V gene lookup returns CDR1 LNHNV and CDR2 YYDKDF (reference sequence). The CDR3 totals 16 residues. The CDR3 sequence is CATSAGGLYSNQPQHF. CDR3 coding DNA: TGTGCCACCAGCGCCGGGGGTCTCTATAGCAATCAGCCCCAGCATTTT.

Concerning this clone: The identical CDR3 is also encoded by other nucleotide sequences in the sample. The J gene is TRBJ1-2, the V gene TRBV5-1; TRBD1 agrees at 7 bases. This CDR3 contains 13 residues. Germline V CDR1 and CDR2: SGHRS, YFSETQ. With 4 bases clipped from V and 3 bases from J, the junction kept 3 bases outside the gene matches. The DNA of the CDR3 is TGCGCCAGCAGCCCTGACAGGGACTATGGCTACACCTTC. Translating gives CASSPDRDYGYTF.

The chain has TRBV7-9 and TRBJ2-5, with D possibly TRBD2 on 5 matching bases. Germline V gives CDR1 SEHNR, CDR2 FQNEAQ (reference sequence). V was clipped by 5 bases and J by 1 base, with 11 bases between them. The CDR3 length is 14 residues. CDR3 nucleotides: TGTGCCAGCAGCCCATCGGGAAGCCAAGAGACCCAGTACTTC. Protein product: CASSPSGSQETQYF.

V usage is TRBV7-8 and J usage is TRBJ1-1; 11 bases fit TRBD1. Per the germline V gene, CDR1 is SGHVS and CDR2 is FQNEAQ. V shed 6 bases and J 5 bases; nucleotides not matched to a gene: 5. The CDR3 length is 14 residues. CDR3 in DNA: TGTGCCAGCAGTGGACAGGGGGCATGGACTGAAGCTTTCTTT. Protein product: CASSGQGAWTEAFF. The full variable domain, completed using reference TRBV7-8 and TRBJ1-1, is GAGVSQSPRYKVAKRGQDVALRCDPISGHVSLFWYQQALGQGPEFLTYFQNEAQLDKSGLPSDRFFAERPEGSVSTLKIQRTQQEDSAVYLCASSGQGAWTEAFFGQGTRLTVV.

Details on this clone: Within the sample, other DNA sequences also encode this same CDR3. The chain joins TRBV12-3 or TRBV12-4 to TRBJ1-1; D is uncertain. The CDR3 totals 13 residues. V was cut by 3 bases and J by 1 base, with 6 bases left in between. The CDR3 spells CASSFSGNTEAFF. CDR3 DNA sequence: TGTGCCAGCAGTTTTTCGGGGAACACTGAAGCTTTCTTT.

CDR3 nucleotide sequence: TGCAGCGTGCGGAGGGGCAGCGGCTACACCTTC. This translates into CSVRRGSGYTF. The rearrangement uses TRBV29-1 and TRBJ1-2; D possibly corresponds to TRBD1 (5 bases). The V gene's germline CDR1 is SQVTM and CDR2 ANQGSEA. Trimming cost V 6 bases and J 8 bases, with 13 bases left between them. The CDR3 sequence is 11 residues long. The variable domain in full, completed from reference TRBV29-1 and TRBJ1-2, reads SAVISQKPSRDICQRGTSLTIQCQVDSQVTMMFWYRQQPGQSLTLIATANQGSEATYESGFVIDKFPISRPNLTFSTLTVSNMSPEDSSIYLCSVRRGSGYTFGSGTRLTVV.